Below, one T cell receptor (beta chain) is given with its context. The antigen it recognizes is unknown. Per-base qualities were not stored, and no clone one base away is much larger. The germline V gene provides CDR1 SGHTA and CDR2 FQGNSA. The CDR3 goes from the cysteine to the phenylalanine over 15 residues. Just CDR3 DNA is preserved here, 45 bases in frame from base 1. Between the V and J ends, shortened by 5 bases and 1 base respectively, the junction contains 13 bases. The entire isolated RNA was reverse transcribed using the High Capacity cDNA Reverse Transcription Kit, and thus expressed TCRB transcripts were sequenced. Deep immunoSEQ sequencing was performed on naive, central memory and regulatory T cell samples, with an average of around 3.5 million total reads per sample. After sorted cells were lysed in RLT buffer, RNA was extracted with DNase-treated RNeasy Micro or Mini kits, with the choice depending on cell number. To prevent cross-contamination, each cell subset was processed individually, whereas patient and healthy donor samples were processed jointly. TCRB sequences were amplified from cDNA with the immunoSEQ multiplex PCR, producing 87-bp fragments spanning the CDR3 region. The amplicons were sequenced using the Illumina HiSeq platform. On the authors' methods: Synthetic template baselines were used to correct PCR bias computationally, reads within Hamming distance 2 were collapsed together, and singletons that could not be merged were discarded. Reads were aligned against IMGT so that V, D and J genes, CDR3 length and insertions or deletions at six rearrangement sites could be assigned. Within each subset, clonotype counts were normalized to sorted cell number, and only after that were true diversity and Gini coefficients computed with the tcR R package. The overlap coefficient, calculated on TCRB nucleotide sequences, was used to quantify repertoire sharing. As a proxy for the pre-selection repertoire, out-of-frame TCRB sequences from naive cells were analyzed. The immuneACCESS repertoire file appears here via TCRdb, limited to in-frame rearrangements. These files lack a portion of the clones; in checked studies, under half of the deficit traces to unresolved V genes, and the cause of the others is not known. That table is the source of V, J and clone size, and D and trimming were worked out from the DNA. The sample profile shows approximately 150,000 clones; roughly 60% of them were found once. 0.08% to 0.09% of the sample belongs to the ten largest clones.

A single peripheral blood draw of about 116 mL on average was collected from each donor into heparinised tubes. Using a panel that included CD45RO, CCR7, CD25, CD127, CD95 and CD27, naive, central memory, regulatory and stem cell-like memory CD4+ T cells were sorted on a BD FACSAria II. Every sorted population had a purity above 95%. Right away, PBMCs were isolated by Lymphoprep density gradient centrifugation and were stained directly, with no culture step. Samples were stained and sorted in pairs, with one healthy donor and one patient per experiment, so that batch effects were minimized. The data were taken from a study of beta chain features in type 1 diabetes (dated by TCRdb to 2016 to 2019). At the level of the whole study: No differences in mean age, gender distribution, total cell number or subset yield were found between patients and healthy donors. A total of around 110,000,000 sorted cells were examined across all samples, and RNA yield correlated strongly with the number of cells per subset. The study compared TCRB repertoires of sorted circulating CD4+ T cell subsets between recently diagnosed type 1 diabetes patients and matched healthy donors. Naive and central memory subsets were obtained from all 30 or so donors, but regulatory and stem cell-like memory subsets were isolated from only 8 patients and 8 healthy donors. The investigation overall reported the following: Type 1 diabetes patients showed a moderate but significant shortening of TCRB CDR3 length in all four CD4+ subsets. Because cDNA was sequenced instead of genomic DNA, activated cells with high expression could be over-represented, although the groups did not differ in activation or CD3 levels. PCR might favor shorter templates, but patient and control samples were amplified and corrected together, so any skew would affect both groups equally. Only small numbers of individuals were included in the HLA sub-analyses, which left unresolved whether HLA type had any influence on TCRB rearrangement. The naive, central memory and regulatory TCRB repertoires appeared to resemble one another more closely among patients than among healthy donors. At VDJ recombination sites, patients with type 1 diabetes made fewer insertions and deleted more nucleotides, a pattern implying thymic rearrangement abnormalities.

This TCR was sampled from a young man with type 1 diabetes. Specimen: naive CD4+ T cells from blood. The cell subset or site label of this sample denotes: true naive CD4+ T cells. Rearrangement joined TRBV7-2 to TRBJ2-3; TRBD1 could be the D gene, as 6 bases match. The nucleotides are TGTGCCAGCAGCATATGGGGGCCCGGCACAGATACGCAGTATTTT. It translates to CASSIWGPGTDTQYF.